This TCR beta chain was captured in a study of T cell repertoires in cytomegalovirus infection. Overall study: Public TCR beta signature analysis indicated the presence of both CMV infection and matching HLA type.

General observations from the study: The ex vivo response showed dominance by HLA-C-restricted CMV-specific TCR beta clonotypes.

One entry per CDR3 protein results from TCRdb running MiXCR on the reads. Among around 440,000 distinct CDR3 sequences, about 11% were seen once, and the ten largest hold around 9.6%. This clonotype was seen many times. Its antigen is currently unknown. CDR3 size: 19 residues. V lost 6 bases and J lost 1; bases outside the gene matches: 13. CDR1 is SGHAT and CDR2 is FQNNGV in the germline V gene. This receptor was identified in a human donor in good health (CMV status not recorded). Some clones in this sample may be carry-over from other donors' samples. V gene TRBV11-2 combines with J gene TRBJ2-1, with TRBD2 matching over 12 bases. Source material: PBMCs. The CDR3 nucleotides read TGTGCCAGCAGTCCCGGACTAGCGGGATACGGACTTTCCTACAATGAGCAGTTCTTC. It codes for CASSPGLAGYGLSYNEQFF. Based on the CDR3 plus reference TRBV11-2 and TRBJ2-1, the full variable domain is EAGVAQSPRYKIIEKRQSVAFWCNPISGHATLYWYQQILGQGPKLLIQFQNNGVVDDSQLPKDRFSAERLKGVDSTLKIQPAKLEDSAVYLCASSPGLAGYGLSYNEQFFGPGTRLTVL.